The 4 T cell receptor beta chains below were found in one sample sequenced in a study of identical twins. Using its own MiXCR run on the 5' RACE reads, TCRdb lists one record per CDR3 protein. The data hold around 490,000 distinct CDR3 sequences, with approximately 15% observed a single time. The same data also went into a second study, on yellow fever vaccine responses in identical twins.

Sequencing was done on a sample of CD4+ T cells sorted from blood. The receptors derive from a woman younger than 35 in good health.

V and J are TRBV29-1 and TRBJ2-1, with D unresolved. CDR3 length: 13 amino acids. Germline V gene data show CDR1 as SQVTM and CDR2 as ANQGSEA. CDR3 in DNA: TGCGCGTACATCGCCTCGGGCTACAATGAGCAGTTCTTC. This sequence encodes CAYIASGYNEQFF.

The genes are TRBV3-1 and TRBJ2-2; the match to TRBD2 covers 7 bases. The CDR3 is 17 amino acids. The ends lost 0 bases at V and 3 bases at J; junction bases unmatched: 7. Germline-derived CDR1 and CDR2 are LGHDT and YNNKEL (reference sequence). In nucleotides, the CDR3 is TGTGCCAGCAGCCAAGATGGAAAGCGGGGATACACCGGGGAGCTGTTTTTT. This codes for CASSQDGKRGYTGELFF.

V and J are TRBV21-1 and TRBJ2-7; the table names TRBD1, a call not compared with the DNA. TRBV21-1 is assigned pseudogene status. The CDR3 totals 13 residues. The CDR3 sequence is CASSTRGGNEQYF. As DNA, the CDR3 is TGTGCCAGCAGCACCCGAGGGGGGAACGAGCAGTACTTC.

The chain uses TRBV6-2 or TRBV6-3 and TRBJ2-7; 11 bases agree with TRBD1. CDR3 length: 16 residues. Germline CDR1 is MNHEY and CDR2 is SVGEGT. Germline trimming cut 4 bases from V and 4 bases from J; bases unmatched to any gene: 9. Here the CDR3 DNA reads TGTGCCAGCAGTTTCCTTTGGACAGGGGGCGGGTACGAGCAGTACTTC. Encoded protein: CASSFLWTGGGYEQYF.